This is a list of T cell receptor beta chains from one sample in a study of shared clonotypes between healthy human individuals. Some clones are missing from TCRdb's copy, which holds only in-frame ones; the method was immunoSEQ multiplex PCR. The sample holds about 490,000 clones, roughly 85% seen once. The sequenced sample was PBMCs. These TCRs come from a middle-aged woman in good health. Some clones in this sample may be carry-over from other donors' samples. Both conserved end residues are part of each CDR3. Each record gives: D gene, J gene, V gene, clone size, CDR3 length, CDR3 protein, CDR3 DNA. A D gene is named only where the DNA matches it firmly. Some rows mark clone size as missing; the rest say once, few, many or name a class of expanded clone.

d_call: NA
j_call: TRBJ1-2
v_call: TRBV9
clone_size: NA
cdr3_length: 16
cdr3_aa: CASSVLSTGREEGYTF
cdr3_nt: TGTGCCAGCAGCGTCCTTTCTACAGGGAGAGAAGAAGGCTACACCTTC

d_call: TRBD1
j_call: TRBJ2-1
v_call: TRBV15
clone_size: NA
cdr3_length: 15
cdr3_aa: CATSRDSGQGDEQFF
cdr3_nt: TGTGCCACCAGCAGAGATTCGGGACAGGGGGATGAGCAGTTCTTC

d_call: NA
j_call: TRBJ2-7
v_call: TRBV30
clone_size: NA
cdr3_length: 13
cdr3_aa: CAWTDGNSYEQYF
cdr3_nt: TGTGCCTGGACCGACGGGAACTCCTACGAGCAGTACTTC

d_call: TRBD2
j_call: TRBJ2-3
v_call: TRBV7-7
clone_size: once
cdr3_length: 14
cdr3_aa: CASSLGLAGGTQYF
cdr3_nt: TGTGCCAGCAGCTTAGGGCTAGCGGGAGGTACGCAGTATTTT

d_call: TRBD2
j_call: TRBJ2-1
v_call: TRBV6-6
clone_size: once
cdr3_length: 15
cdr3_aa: CASSYALAGVGEQFF
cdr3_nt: TGTGCCAGCAGTTACGCTCTAGCGGGAGTTGGTGAGCAGTTCTTC

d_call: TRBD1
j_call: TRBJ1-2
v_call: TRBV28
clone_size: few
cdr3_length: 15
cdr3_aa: CASSLWDRVGYGYTF
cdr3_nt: TGTGCCAGCAGTTTATGGGACAGGGTGGGCTATGGCTACACCTTC

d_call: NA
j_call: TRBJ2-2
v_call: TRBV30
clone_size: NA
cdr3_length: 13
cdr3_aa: CAWSRQITGELFF
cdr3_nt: TGTGCCTGGAGTCGCCAGATCACCGGGGAGCTGTTTTTT

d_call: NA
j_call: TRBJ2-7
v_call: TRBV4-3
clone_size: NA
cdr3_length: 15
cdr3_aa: CASSQAWQETYEQYF
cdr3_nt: TGCGCCAGCAGCCAAGCGTGGCAGGAAACCTACGAGCAGTACTTC

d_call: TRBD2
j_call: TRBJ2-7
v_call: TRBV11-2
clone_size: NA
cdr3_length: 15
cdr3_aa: CASSLRGGFNYEQYF
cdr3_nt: TGTGCCAGCAGCCTTCGGGGGGGCTTTAACTACGAGCAGTACTTC

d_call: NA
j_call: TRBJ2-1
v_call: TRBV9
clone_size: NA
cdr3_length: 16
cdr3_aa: CASSWDPRPGYNEQFF
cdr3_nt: TGTGCCAGCAGCTGGGACCCACGACCGGGCTACAATGAGCAGTTCTTC

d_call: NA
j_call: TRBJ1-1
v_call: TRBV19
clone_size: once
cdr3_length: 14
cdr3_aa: CASSPRTVNTEAFF
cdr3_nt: TGTGCCAGTAGCCCACGGACAGTGAACACTGAAGCTTTCTTT

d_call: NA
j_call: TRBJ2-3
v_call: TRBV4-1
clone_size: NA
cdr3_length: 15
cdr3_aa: CASSQHDPGADTQYF
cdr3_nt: TGCGCCAGCAGCCAGCATGACCCGGGAGCAGATACGCAGTATTTT

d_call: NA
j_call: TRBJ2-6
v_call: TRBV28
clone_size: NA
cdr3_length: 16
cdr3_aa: CASSFGVGSGANVLTF
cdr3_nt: TGTGCCAGCAGTTTCGGAGTTGGGTCTGGGGCCAACGTCCTGACTTTC

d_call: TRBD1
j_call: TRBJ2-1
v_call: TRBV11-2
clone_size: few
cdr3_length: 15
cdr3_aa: CASSLMGRGINEQFF
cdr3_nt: TGTGCCAGCAGCTTAATGGGCAGGGGGATCAATGAGCAGTTCTTC

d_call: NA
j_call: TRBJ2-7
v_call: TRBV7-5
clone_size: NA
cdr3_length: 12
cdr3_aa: CVRSSDWHEQYF
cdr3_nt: TGTGTCAGAAGCTCAGATTGGCACGAGCAGTACTTC

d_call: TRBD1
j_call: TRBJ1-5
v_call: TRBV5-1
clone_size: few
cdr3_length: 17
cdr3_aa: CASSSGQGPYSNQPQHF
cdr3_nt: TGCGCCAGCAGCTCAGGACAGGGGCCCTATAGCAATCAGCCCCAGCATTTT

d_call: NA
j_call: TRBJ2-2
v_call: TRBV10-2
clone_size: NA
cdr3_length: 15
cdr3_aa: CASSVRGHDAGELFF
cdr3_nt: TGCGCCAGCAGTGTCAGGGGCCACGACGCCGGGGAGCTGTTTTTT

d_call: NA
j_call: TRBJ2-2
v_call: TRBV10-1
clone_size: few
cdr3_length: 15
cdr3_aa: CASSDQGPNTGELFF
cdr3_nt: TGCGCCAGCAGTGACCAGGGACCGAACACCGGGGAGCTGTTTTTT

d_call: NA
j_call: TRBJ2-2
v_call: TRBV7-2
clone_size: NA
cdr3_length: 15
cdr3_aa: CASSFEGGNTGELFF
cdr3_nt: TGTGCCAGCAGCTTCGAGGGAGGGAACACCGGGGAGCTGTTTTTT

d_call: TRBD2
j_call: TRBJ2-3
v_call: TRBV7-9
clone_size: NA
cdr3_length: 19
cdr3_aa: CATHLTGVMLAGALDTQYF
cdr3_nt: TGTGCCACCCACCTAACCGGGGTCATGCTGGCGGGAGCGTTAGATACGCAGTATTTT

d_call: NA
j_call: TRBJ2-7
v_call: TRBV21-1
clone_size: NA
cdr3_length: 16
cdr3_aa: CASSKKAGILGYEQYF
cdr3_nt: TGTGCCAGCAGCAAAAAAGCAGGGATTTTGGGGTACGAGCAGTACTTC

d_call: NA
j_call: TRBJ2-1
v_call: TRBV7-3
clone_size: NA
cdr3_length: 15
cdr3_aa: CASSLSTGSYNEQFF
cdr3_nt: TGTGCCAGCAGCTTAAGTACAGGGTCCTACAATGAGCAGTTCTTC

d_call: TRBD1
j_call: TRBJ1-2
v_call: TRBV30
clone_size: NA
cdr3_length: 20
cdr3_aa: CAWSVRDRRDRGTGGVGYTF
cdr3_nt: TGTGCCTGGAGTGTACGGGACAGGAGGGATCGCGGGACAGGAGGTGTTGGCTACACCTTC

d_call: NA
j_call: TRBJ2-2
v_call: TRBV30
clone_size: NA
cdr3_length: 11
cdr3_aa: CALRGPGELFF
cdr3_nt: TGTGCTCTGCGCGGCCCCGGGGAGCTGTTTTTT

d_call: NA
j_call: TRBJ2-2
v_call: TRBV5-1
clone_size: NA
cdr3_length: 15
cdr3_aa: CASSFGTTGSGELFF
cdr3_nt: TGCGCCAGCAGCTTCGGGACCACGGGATCCGGGGAGCTGTTTTTT

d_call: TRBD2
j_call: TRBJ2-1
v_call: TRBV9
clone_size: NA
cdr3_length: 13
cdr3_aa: CASSPTSTYEQFF
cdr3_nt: TGTGCCAGCAGCCCGACTAGCACCTATGAGCAGTTCTTC

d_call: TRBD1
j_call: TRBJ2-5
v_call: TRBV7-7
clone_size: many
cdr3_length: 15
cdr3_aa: CASSLGTGGLETQYF
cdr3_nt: TGTGCTAGCAGCTTAGGGACAGGGGGACTGGAGACCCAGTACTTC

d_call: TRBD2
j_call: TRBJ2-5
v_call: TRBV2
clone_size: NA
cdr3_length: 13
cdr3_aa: CASSSQGGETQYF
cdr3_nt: TGTGCCAGCAGCTCCCAGGGAGGGGAGACCCAGTACTTC

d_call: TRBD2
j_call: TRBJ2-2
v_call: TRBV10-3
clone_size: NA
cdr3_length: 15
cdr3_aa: CAISGTSGSTGELFF
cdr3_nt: TGTGCCATCAGTGGGACTAGCGGGAGCACCGGGGAGCTGTTTTTT

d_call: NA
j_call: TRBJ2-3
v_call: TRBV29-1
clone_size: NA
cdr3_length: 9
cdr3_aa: CSESDTQYF
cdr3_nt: TGCAGCGAGTCAGATACGCAGTATTTT

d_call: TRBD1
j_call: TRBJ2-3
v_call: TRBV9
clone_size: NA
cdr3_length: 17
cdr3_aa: CASSARPGQAGGDTQYF
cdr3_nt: TGTGCCAGCAGCGCGCGCCCGGGACAGGCGGGTGGAGATACGCAGTATTTT

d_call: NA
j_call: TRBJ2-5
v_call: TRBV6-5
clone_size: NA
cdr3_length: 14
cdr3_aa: CASSGGRSQETQYF
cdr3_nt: TGTGCCAGCAGTGGAGGACGGAGCCAAGAGACCCAGTACTTC

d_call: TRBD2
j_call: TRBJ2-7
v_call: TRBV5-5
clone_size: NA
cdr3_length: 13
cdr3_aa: CASSTSGRYEQYF
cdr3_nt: TGTGCCAGCAGCACTAGCGGGAGGTACGAGCAGTACTTC

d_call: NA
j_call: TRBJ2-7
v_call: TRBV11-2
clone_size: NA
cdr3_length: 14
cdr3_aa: CASSSNTGPYEQYF
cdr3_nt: TGTGCCAGCAGCTCTAACACAGGGCCCTACGAGCAGTACTTC

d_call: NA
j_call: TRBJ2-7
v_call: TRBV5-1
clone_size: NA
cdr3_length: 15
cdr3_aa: CASSLSLGVPGEQYF
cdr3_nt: TGCGCCAGCAGCTTGAGTCTAGGAGTTCCCGGCGAGCAGTACTTC

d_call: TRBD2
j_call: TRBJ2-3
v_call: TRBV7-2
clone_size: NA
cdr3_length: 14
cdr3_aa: CASSRLAGPDTQYF
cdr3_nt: TGTGCCAGCAGTAGACTAGCGGGACCAGATACGCAGTATTTT